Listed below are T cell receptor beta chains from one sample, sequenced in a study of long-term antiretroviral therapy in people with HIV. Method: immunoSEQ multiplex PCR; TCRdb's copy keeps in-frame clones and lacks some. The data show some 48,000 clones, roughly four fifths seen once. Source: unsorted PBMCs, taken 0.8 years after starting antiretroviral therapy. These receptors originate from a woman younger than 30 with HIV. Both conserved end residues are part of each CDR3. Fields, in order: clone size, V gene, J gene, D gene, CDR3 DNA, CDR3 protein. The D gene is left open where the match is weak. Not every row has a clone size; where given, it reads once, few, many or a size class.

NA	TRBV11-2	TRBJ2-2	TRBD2	TGTGCCAGCAGCCCCGGAGCGGGGCCCGTCGCCGGGGAGCTGTTTTTT	CASSPGAGPVAGELFF
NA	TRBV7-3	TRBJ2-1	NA	TGTGCCAGCAGCTTAGGAATTGTGGGGGTTGCTGAGCAGTTCTTC	CASSLGIVGVAEQFF
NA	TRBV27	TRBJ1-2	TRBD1	TGTGCCAGCAGTTGGACAGGATCAAACTATGGCTACACCTTC	CASSWTGSNYGYTF
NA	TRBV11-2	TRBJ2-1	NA	TGTGCCAGCAGAATCCTCTCTGCTGCGAGCTCCTACAATGAGCAGTTCTTC	CASRILSAASSYNEQFF
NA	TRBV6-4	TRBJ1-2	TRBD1	TGTGCCAGCAGTGACGAGTTAGGACAGGGGTATGGCTACACCTTC	CASSDELGQGYGYTF
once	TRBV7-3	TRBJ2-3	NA	TGTGCCAGCAGCTTAAGTCAGGGAACCAATACGCAGTATTTT	CASSLSQGTNTQYF
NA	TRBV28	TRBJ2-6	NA	TGTGCCAGCAGCCCCGGGACGGCTGGCTCTGGGGCCAACGTCCTGACTTTC	CASSPGTAGSGANVLTF
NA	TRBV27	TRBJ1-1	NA	TGTGCCAGCACCGACCTCAGGAGGAACACTGAAGCTTTCTTT	CASTDLRRNTEAFF
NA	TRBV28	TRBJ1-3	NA	TGTGCCAGCAGATATCCGGGACCCAGAAACACCATATATTTT	CASRYPGPRNTIYF
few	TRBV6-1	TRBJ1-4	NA	TGTGCCAGCAGAGGTGGAAGGGAAAAACTGTTTTTT	CASRGGREKLFF
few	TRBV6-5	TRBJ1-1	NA	TGTGCCAGCAGTTACGAAGGGGAGAACACTGAAGCTTTCTTT	CASSYEGENTEAFF
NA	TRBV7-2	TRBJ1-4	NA	TGTGCCAGCAGCCTAACAAGAGAAAAACTGTTTTTT	CASSLTREKLFF
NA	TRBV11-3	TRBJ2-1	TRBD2	TGTGCCAGCAGTTCCAAGTCGGGACTAGCGGGGGTGTATGAGCAGTTCTTC	CASSSKSGLAGVYEQFF
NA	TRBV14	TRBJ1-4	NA	TGTGCCAGCAGCCAAGGATGGGGTCCCGGGGAAAAACTGTTTTTT	CASSQGWGPGEKLFF
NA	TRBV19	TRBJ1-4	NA	TGTGCCAGTAGTTCGGTCACGGGTAGCGAAAAACTGTTTTTT	CASSSVTGSEKLFF
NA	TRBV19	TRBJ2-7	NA	TGTGCCAGTAGTATGGGTGGGAACGGAGGCTCGGGTGAGCAGTACTTC	CASSMGGNGGSGEQYF
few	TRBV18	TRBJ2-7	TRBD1	TGTGCCAGCTCACGAGGACAGGCCTACGAGCAGTACTTC	CASSRGQAYEQYF
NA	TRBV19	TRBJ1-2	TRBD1	TGTGCCAGTAGTATTACCGGGACAGGGAGGGAGTATGGCTACACCTTC	CASSITGTGREYGYTF
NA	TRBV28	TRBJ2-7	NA	TGTGCCAGCAGGGCGTGGGGACCCCTTTACGAGCAGTACTTC	CASRAWGPLYEQYF
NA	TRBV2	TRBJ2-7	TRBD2	TGTGCCAGCGTGGGGACTATCATTAATAACGAGCAGTACTTC	CASVGTIINNEQYF
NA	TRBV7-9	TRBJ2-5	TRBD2	TGTGCCAGCAGCTATGGGACTAGGGGGTATAAAGAGACCCAGTACTTC	CASSYGTRGYKETQYF